The 9 T cell receptor beta chains presented below share a single source sample, sequenced in a study of shared clonotypes between healthy human individuals. Clones were read by immunoSEQ multiplex PCR, and TCRdb kept only the in-frame ones, dropping some. The sample holds some 1.4 million clones, approximately 97% seen once. Sequenced input: naive CD4+ T cells sorted from blood. Documented subset: CD45RA+ positively selected. All receptors derive from a man younger than 45 in good health.

This clone appeared once. The same CDR3 also results from other DNA sequences found in this sample. The gene calls are TRBV18 and TRBJ2-5, with D perhaps matching TRBD2 (5 bases). The CDR3 is made up of 14 amino acids. V gave up 3 bases and J gave up 1 base, with 9 bases separating them. The germline V gene has CDR1 KGHSH and CDR2 LQKENI. The CDR3 reads CASSPREFQETQYF. In nucleotides, the CDR3 is TGTGCCAGCTCACCGAGGGAGTTCCAAGAGACCCAGTACTTC.

The chain recombines TRBV2 with TRBJ2-7; 10 bases are shared with TRBD2. With V trimmed by 8 bases and J by 7 bases, 20 bases remained unmatched. Germline V gene data show CDR1 as SNHLY and CDR2 as FYNNEI. The CDR3 extends over 17 amino acids. The CDR3 bases are TGTGCCAGCTCCAAAACAGCGGGAGGGCCGAGGGCTCTTGAGCAGTACTTC. Translated: CASSKTAGGPRALEQYF.

The J gene is TRBJ2-5, the V gene TRBV6-6; D ambiguous. Germline loops: CDR1 MNHNY, CDR2 SVGAGI (reference sequence). Trimming pared 6 bases from V and 2 bases from J, leaving 13 bases between. The CDR3 is 14 residues long. The CDR3 DNA sequence: TGTGCCAGCAGCCTACCGAATATACAAGAGACCCAGTACTTC. Residues: CASSLPNIQETQYF.

V and J are TRBV7-9 and TRBJ2-5, with D possibly TRBD2 on 6 matching bases. Between the trimmed V and J ends, which lost 11 bases and 1 base, there was a span of 8 bases. Looked up from germline, CDR1 is SEHNR and CDR2 is FQNEAQ (reference sequence). The CDR3 is 11 amino acids. The CDR3 loop is CAAGSQETQYF. CDR3 DNA: TGTGCCGCCGGGAGCCAAGAGACCCAGTACTTC.

The chain recombines TRBV11-2 with TRBJ2-2; a possible D gene is TRBD2 (6 bases). CDR3 length equals 16 residues. Deletions cut 5 bases from V and 3 bases from J, with 16 bases between. Germline V lookup: CDR1 SGHAT, CDR2 FQNNGV. DNA for the CDR3: TGTGCCAGCAGCCCCTGGACTACACGGGACACCGGGGAGCTGTTTTTT. Its protein product is CASSPWTTRDTGELFF.

This clone was seen only once. V usage is TRBV5-3 and J usage is TRBJ2-7; D is unresolved. TRBV5-3 qualifies as an ORF whose function is uncertain. Trimming pared 6 bases from V and 2 bases from J, leaving 15 bases between. This CDR3 has 14 residues. In DNA, the CDR3 is TGTGCCAGAAACTTTTCGCTGCACACCTACGAGCAGTACTTC. Protein product: CARNFSLHTYEQYF.

This chain joins TRBV6-6 and TRBJ2-7, with D tentatively TRBD1 (5 bases). The CDR3 totals 14 residues. Germline CDR1 is MNHNY and CDR2 is SVGAGI (reference sequence). Trimming left V 8 bases short and J 6 bases short, with 20 bases between. The DNA for the CDR3 is TGTGCCAGCGAACAGGCAGGGATCGCTAGCGAGCAGTACTTC. It yields the protein CASEQAGIASEQYF.

The V gene is TRBV19, the J gene TRBJ2-6; possible D gene TRBD2, 5 bases. This CDR3 comprises 18 residues. Germline lookup yields CDR1 LNHDA and CDR2 SQIVND (reference sequence). Trimming pared 0 bases from V and 1 base from J, leaving 13 bases between. The CDR3 bases are TGTGCCAGTAGTATAGATAGGGCAGGACTGTCTGGGGCCAACGTCCTGACTTTC. This codes for CASSIDRAGLSGANVLTF.

This clone came up once. The genes are TRBV9 and TRBJ2-1; 15 bases agree with TRBD2. V was clipped by 2 bases and J by 3 bases; unmatched bases: 12. The CDR3 has 20 residues. Germline CDR1 SGDLS, CDR2 YYNGEE. The CDR3 is CASSVGLAGGLWGFYNEQFF. CDR3 in DNA: TGTGCCAGCAGCGTGGGACTAGCGGGAGGATTATGGGGGTTCTACAATGAGCAGTTCTTC.